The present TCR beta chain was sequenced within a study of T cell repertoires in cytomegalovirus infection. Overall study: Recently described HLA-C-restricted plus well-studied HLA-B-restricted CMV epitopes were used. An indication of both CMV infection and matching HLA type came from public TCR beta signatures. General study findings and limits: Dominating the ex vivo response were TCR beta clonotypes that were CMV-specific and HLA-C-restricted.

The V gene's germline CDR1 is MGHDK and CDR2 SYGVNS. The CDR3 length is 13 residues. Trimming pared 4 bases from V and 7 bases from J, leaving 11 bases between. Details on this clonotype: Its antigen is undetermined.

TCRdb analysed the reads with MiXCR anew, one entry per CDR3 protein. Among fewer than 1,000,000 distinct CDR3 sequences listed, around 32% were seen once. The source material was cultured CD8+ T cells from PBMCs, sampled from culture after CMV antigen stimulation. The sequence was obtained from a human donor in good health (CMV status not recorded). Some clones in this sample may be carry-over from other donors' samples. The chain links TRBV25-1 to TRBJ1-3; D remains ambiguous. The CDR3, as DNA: TGTGCCAGCAGTGGGCCGAGTGACAACACCATATATTTT. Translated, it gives CASSGPSDNTIYF.